A selection of T cell receptor beta chains follows, all from one sample in a study of T cells after yellow fever vaccination. From the 5' RACE reads, TCRdb called clonotypes with MiXCR, one entry per CDR3 protein. The table records approximately 600,000 distinct CDR3 sequences, roughly an eighth of them present only once. Here the sequenced sample was PBMCs, taken on the day of the yellow fever booster vaccination. The origin of the receptors is a man aged 25-45 years who received the YFV17D yellow fever vaccine. The conserved cysteine and the conserved F or W are not part of the CDR3 here. Clone size appears in some rows only: once, few, many, or a class for an expanded clone.

>13|NA|TRBV7-9|TRBJ2-5
ASSPGQDSRETQY
>10|NA|TRBV20-1|TRBJ2-5
SASSDQETQY
>13|NA|TRBV20-1|TRBJ2-1
SAYSRGRGYNEQF
>11|few|TRBV10-3|TRBJ2-5
AISDGGGETQY
>10|few|TRBV20-1|TRBJ2-7
SAGRQDYEQY
>14|many|TRBV7-9|TRBJ2-1
ASSNRGASSYNEQF
>11|few|TRBV7-6|TRBJ1-2
ASSLGWSSGYT
>14|NA|TRBV6-1|TRBJ1-3
ASSERIGGTGNTIY
>13|few|TRBV20-1|TRBJ1-6
SASLGAGVDSPLH
>14|NA|TRBV28|TRBJ2-3
ASSLGQSGLTDTQY
>11|few|TRBV29-1|TRBJ2-7
SVENAGNSEQY
>18|NA|TRBV3-1|TRBJ2-7
ASSQDVPRRGGSFPYEQY
>12|NA|TRBV2|TRBJ2-7
ASSEDGYRNEQY
>15|few|TRBV23-1|TRBJ2-5
ASISTGGTGDQETQY
>14|few|TRBV19|TRBJ2-7
ASSSSSGTGFYEQY
>12|few|TRBV9|TRBJ2-1
ASSATVNYNEQF
>10|NA|TRBV28|TRBJ2-1
ASSTSGPEQF
>14|many|TRBV7-2|TRBJ2-5
ASSLFGTREQETQY
>12|NA|TRBV28|TRBJ1-6
ASTTGQGDSPLH
>14|few|TRBV20-1|TRBJ2-4
SAPDQGARAKNIQY
>10|few|TRBV10-3|TRBJ1-2
AISEQLYGYT
>13|few|TRBV20-1|TRBJ2-5
SATAGLQRGETQY
>13|few|TRBV9|TRBJ2-5
ASSGLAGEVETQY
>14|few|TRBV3-1|TRBJ2-1
ASRGPGIISYNEQF
>14|few|TRBV20-1|TRBJ1-5
SARDGGLGGNQPQH
>11|NA|TRBV7-2|TRBJ2-3
ASSLQFTDTQY
>16|few|TRBV5-4|TRBJ2-5
ASSGAGTSGGIRETQY
>11|many|TRBV7-2|TRBJ1-2
ASSSDLGSGYT